These 10 T cell receptor beta chains were all obtained from the same sample, sequenced in a study of CD8+ T cells in alopecia areata. The sequencing template was cDNA reverse transcribed from extracted RNA. Assay: immunoSEQ multiplex PCR; the TCRdb copy retains only in-frame clones and omits some. In the table there are about 210,000 clones, 50% to 70% of which are singletons. As to treatment: oral pan-JAK inhibitor, 5-10 mg twice daily. The starting material was CD4+ T cells sorted from blood, obtained at week 4, from a patient treated with tofacitinib. These receptors were taken from a human donor with alopecia areata.

The rearrangement joins TRBV29-1 to TRBJ1-2, with D perhaps matching TRBD1 (5 bases). The V gene's germline CDR1 is SQVTM and CDR2 ANQGSEA. Trimming removed 1 base from V and 4 bases from J, with 13 bases in between. CDR3 length: 14 amino acids. The CDR3 sequence is CSVEARGTAYGYTF. CDR3 nucleotide sequence: TGCAGCGTTGAAGCCCGCGGGACCGCCTATGGCTACACCTTC.

The rearrangement uses TRBV12-5 and TRBJ2-3, with D possibly being TRBD1 (5 bases). CDR1 is LGHNT, CDR2 FRNRAP, per germline. CDR3 size: 13 residues. Trimming removed 2 bases at V and 4 bases at J, with 7 bases between. The CDR3 loop is CASGLRGPDTQYF. The CDR3 nucleotides read TGTGCTAGTGGTTTGAGGGGTCCAGATACGCAGTATTTT.

J is TRBJ2-6 and V is TRBV18; TRBD1 agrees at 8 bases. Germline V CDR1 and CDR2: KGHSH, LQKENI. CDR3 size: 20 residues. J was trimmed by 0 bases and V by 2 bases; bases with no gene match: 12. Here the CDR3 reads CASSPRVRTGPNSGANVLTF. Here the CDR3 DNA reads TGTGCCAGCTCACCAAGAGTTCGGACAGGGCCAAACTCTGGGGCCAACGTCCTGACTTTC.

The chain employs TRBV15 and TRBJ1-5; D may be TRBD1 (6 bases). The V end was cut by 1 base, the J end by 2 bases, with 15 bases between. Germline V gives CDR1 LNHNV, CDR2 YYDKDF (reference sequence). There are 17 residues in the CDR3. The CDR3, as DNA: TGTGCCACCAGCAGAGTGGCCGGGGGGCGAGGCAATCAGCCCCAGCATTTT. Its protein product is CATSRVAGGRGNQPQHF.

The chain links TRBV30 to TRBJ2-2, with TRBD1 as a possible D gene (5 bases). Per germline, CDR1 GTSNPN and CDR2 SVGIG (reference sequence). This CDR3 comprises 13 residues. V was cut by 3 bases and J by 6 bases, with 11 bases left in between. The CDR3 DNA follows: TGTGCCTGGAGCGAAAGGGGTGCCGGGGAGCTGTTTTTT. Residues: CAWSERGAGELFF.

The chain combines TRBV6-1 with TRBJ2-2; 9 bases line up with TRBD2. The CDR3 spans 17 residues. V trimming: 4 bases; J trimming: 7 bases; junction bases outside the gene matches: 13. The germline V gene encodes CDR1 MNHNS and CDR2 SASEGT. In DNA, the CDR3 is TGTGCCAGCAGTGGGACTAGCGTCCCCCAAGTTGACGGGGAGCTGTTTTTT. It translates to CASSGTSVPQVDGELFF.

The chain combines TRBV30 with TRBJ1-2; D is undetermined. V was pared by 1 base and J by 4 bases, with 10 bases between. The CDR3 has 13 residues. The germline CDR1 and CDR2 sequences are GTSNPN and SVGIG (reference sequence). CDR3 protein: CAWSAPESYGYTF. CDR3 in DNA: TGTGCCTGGAGTGCCCCAGAATCCTATGGCTACACCTTC. The full variable domain, its missing parts supplied by reference TRBV30 and TRBJ1-2, is SQTIHQWPATLVQPVGSPLSLECTVEGTSNPNLYWYRQAAGRGLQLLFYSVGIGQISSEVPQNLSASRPQDRQFILSSKKLLLSDSGFYLCAWSAPESYGYTFGSGTRLTVV.

The V and J genes are TRBV29-1 and TRBJ2-1, with TRBD2 matching over 9 bases. CDR1 SQVTM and CDR2 ANQGSEA come from the germline V gene. The CDR3 runs 14 residues. With V trimmed by 8 bases and J by 6 bases, 11 bases remained unmatched. CDR3 sequence: CSHSGTSIINEQFF. CDR3 DNA: TGCAGCCACTCCGGGACTAGCATAATCAATGAGCAGTTCTTC.

The chain is built from TRBV4-2 and TRBJ2-2; 10 bases align to TRBD1. With 0 bases clipped from V and 3 bases from J, the junction kept 4 bases outside the gene matches. There are 17 residues in the CDR3. Per germline, CDR1 LGHNA and CDR2 YNFKEQ. The CDR3: CASSQEGGTGDTGELFF. CDR3 nucleotides: TGTGCCAGCAGCCAAGAGGGCGGGACAGGGGACACCGGGGAGCTGTTTTTT.

The rearrangement joins TRBV29-1 to TRBJ1-2, with 8 bases matching TRBD1. The CDR3 is 14 amino acids. Germline CDR1 reads SQVTM; CDR2 reads ANQGSEA. The ends lost 4 bases at V and 7 bases at J; junction bases unmatched: 11. CDR3 in amino acids: CSVVLRTGRSGYTF. Here the CDR3 DNA reads TGCAGCGTTGTTCTTCGGACAGGGAGGTCTGGCTACACCTTC.